What follows are 8 T cell receptor beta chains derived from one specimen sequenced in a study of CD8 T cells in Susac syndrome. An input of roughly 0.5 to 1 ug of RNA was subjected to reverse transcription using random hexamers. TCRdb re-analysed the immunoSEQ multiplex PCR reads in MiXCR, keeping a single row per CDR3 protein. The sample includes 25,000 to 35,000 distinct CDR3 sequences, 94% of them seen just once. The specimen was CD8+ T cells from PBMCs. These receptors originate from a human donor in good health.

This clonotype was recorded only once. This rearrangement joins TRBV4-3 to TRBJ1-1; no reliable D call. There are 13 residues in the CDR3. With 0 bases removed from V and 0 bases from J, the gap between germline ends came to 2 bases. Germline CDR1 reads LGHNA; CDR2 reads YSLEER. This CDR3 reads CASSQDVNTEAFF. The CDR3 DNA is TGCGCCAGCAGCCAAGACGTGAACACTGAAGCTTTCTTT.

The rearrangement links TRBV18 to TRBJ1-2; possible D gene TRBD1, 5 bases. V shed 3 bases and J shed 8 bases, with 16 bases lying between them. The CDR3 contains 14 residues. The germline CDR1 and CDR2 sequences are KGHSH and LQKENI. The CDR3 nucleotides are TGTGCCAGCTCACCGAATTGGGACCTCCGGGGCTACACCTTC. This encodes CASSPNWDLRGYTF.

The rearrangement joins TRBV28 to TRBJ2-5; D is undetermined. CDR1 and CDR2 from the germline V gene are MDHEN and SYDVKM. V was pared by 2 bases and J by 4 bases, with 8 bases between. The CDR3 totals 13 residues. CDR3 residues: CASSLSSGETQYF. Written as DNA, the CDR3 is TGTGCCAGCAGTTTAAGCAGTGGAGAGACCCAGTACTTC. The entire variable domain, with the rest obtained from reference TRBV28 and TRBJ2-5, is as follows: DVKVTQSSRYLVKRTGEKVFLECVQDMDHENMFWYRQDPGLGLRLIYFSYDVKMKEKGDIPEGYSVSREKKERFSLILESASTNQTSMYLCASSLSSGETQYFGPGTRLLVL.

V and J are TRBV6-5 and TRBJ1-2; 7 bases match TRBD1. Germline CDR1 is MNHEY and CDR2 is SVGAGI. CDR3 length: 14 residues. J lost 2 bases, V lost 2 bases, and 2 bases had no gene match. CDR3 bases: TGTGCCAGCAGTTACGCAGGGGGGAACTATGGCTACACCTTC. This translates into CASSYAGGNYGYTF.

The rearrangement uses TRBV7-9 and TRBJ1-2; no reliable D call. Trimming pared 10 bases from V and 6 bases from J, leaving 12 bases between. Per germline, CDR1 SEHNR and CDR2 FQNEAQ (reference sequence). This CDR3 has 11 amino acids. CDR3 loop: CATLGHDGYTF. The CDR3 DNA sequence: TGTGCCACCCTCGGTCACGATGGCTACACCTTC.

The genes are TRBV19 and TRBJ1-1, with 8 bases matching TRBD1. Germline V gene sequence: CDR1 LNHDA, CDR2 SQIVND (reference sequence). Trimming took 3 bases from V and 0 from J; bases not matched to a gene: 15. The CDR3 length is 19 residues. CDR3 residues: CASSIRSLNRGDMNTEAFF. The CDR3 DNA follows: TGTGCCAGTAGTATCCGCTCGTTGAACAGGGGGGACATGAACACTGAAGCTTTCTTT.

This clonotype has a handful of counts. The chain uses TRBV18 and TRBJ2-7; D remains unclear. CDR3 length equals 13 residues. Germline assignment: CDR1 KGHSH and CDR2 LQKENI. Trimming left V 1 base short and J 0 bases short, with 4 bases between. CDR3 DNA: TGTGCCAGCTCACCACGGGACTCCTACGAGCAGTACTTC. As protein: CASSPRDSYEQYF. The entire variable domain, with the rest obtained from reference TRBV18 and TRBJ2-7, is as follows: NAGVMQNPRHLVRRRGQEARLRCSPMKGHSHVYWYRQLPEEGLKFMVYLQKENIIDESGMPKERFSAEFPKEGPSILRIQQVVRGDSAAYFCASSPRDSYEQYFGPGTRLTVT.

The V gene is TRBV20-1, the J gene TRBJ1-2; D unresolved. V lost 2 bases and J lost 5, with 6 bases in between. CDR1 and CDR2 (germline): DFQATT, SNEGSKA (reference sequence). This CDR3 is built from 11 residues. As DNA, the CDR3 is TGCAGTGCTAGATGGGAGTATGGCTACACCTTC. It codes for CSARWEYGYTF.